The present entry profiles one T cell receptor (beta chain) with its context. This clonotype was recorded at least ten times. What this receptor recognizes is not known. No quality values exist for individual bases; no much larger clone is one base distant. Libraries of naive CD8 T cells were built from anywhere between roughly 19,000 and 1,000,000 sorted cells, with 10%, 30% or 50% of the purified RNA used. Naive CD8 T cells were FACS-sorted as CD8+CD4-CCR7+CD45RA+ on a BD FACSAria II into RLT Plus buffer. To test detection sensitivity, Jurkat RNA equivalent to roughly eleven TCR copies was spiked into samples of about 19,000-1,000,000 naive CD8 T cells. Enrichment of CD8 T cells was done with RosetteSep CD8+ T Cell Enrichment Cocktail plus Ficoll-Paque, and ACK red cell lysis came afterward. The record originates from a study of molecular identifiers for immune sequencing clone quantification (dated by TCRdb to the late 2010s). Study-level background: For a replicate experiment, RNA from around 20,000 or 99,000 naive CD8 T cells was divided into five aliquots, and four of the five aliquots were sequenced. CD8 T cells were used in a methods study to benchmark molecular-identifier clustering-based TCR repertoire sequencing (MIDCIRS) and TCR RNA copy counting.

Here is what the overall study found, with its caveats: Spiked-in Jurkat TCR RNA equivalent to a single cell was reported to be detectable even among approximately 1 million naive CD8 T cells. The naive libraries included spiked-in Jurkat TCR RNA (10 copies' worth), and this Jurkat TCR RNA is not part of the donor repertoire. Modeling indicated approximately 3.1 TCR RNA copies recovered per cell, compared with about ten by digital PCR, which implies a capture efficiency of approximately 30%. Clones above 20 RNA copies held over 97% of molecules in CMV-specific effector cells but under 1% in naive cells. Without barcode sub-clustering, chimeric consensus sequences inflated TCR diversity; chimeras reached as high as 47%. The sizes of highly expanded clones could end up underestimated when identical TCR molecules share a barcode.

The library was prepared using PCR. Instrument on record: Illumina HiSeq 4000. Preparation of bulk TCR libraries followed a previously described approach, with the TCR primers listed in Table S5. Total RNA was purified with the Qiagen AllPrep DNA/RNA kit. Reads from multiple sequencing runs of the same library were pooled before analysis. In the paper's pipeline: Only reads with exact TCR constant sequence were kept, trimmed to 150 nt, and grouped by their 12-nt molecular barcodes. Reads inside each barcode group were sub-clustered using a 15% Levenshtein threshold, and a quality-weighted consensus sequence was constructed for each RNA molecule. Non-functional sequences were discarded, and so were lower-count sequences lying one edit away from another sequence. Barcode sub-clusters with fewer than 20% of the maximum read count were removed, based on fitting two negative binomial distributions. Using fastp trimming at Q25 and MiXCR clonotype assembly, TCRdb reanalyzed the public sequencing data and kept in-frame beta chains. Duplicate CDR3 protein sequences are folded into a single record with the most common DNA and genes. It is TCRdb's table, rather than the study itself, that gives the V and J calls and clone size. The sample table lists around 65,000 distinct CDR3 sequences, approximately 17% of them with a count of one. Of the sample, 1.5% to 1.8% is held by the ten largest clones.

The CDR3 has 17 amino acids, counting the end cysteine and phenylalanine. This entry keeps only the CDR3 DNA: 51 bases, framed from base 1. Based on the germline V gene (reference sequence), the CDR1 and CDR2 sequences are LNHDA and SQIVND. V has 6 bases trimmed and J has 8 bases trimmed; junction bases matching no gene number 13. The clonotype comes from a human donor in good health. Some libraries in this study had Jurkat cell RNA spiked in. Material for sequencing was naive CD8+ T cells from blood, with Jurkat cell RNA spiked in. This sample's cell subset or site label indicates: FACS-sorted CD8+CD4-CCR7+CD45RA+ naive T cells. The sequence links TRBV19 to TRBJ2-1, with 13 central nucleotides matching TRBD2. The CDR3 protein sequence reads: CASSKTSGRFNIDEQFF. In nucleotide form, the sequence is TGTGCCAGTAGCAAGACTAGCGGGAGGTTTAATATCGATGAGCAGTTCTTC. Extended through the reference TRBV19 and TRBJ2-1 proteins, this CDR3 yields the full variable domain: DGGITQSPKYLFRKEGQNVTLSCEQNLNHDAMYWYRQDPGQGLRLIYYSQIVNDFQKGDIAEGYSVSREKKESFPLTVTSAQKNPTAFYLCASSKTSGRFNIDEQFFGPGTRLTVL.